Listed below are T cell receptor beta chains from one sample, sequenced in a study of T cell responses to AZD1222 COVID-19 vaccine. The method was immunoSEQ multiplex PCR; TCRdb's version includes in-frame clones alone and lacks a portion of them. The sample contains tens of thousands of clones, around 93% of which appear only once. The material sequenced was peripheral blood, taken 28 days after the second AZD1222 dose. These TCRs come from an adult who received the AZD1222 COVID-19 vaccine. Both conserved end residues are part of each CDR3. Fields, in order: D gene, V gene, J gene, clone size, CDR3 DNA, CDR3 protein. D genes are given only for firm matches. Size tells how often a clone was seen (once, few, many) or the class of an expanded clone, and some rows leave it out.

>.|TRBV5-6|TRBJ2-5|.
TGTGCCAGCAGCGACATCCCTGGAGGCGTTAGAAGACGGGGGGAGACCCAGTACTTC
CASSDIPGGVRRRGETQYF
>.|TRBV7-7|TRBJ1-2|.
TGTGCTAGCAGCCCGAGTGGGGGACAAGGCTACACCTTC
CASSPSGGQGYTF
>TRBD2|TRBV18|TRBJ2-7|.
TGTGCCAGCTCACCATCAATTAGCGGGAGGCCCCCCTACGAGCAGTACTTC
CASSPSISGRPPYEQYF
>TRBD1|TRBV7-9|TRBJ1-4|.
TGTGCCAGCAGCCTTGGACAGGGGGGTGCTAGTGAAAAACTGTTTTTT
CASSLGQGGASEKLFF
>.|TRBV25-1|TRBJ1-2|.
TGTGCCAGCAGTGAATGGGGGGGAGCCCAGGATGGCTACACCTTC
CASSEWGGAQDGYTF
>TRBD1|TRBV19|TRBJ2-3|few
TGTGCCAGTAGTGTGGGACAGGGGGCAGTGGATACGCAGTATTTT
CASSVGQGAVDTQYF
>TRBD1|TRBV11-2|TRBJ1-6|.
TGTGCCAGCAGCTGGGGGGACAGAGGGTCACCCCTCCACTTT
CASSWGDRGSPLHF
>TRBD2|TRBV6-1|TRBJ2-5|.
TGTGCCAGCAGTGAAGGCGGGAGGGGGTACCAAGAGACCCAGTACTTC
CASSEGGRGYQETQYF
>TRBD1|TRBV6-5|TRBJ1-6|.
TGTGCCAGCATCTTGACAGGGGAAAATTCACCCCTCCACTTT
CASILTGENSPLHF
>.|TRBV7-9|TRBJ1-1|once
TGTGCCAGCAGCCCAAACAAGAACACTGAAGCTTTCTTT
CASSPNKNTEAFF
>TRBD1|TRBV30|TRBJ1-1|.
TGTGCCTCGGACAGGGGGACTGAAGCTTTCTTT
CASDRGTEAFF
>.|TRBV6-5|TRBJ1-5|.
TGTGCCAGCAGTTACCGGGGAGGCAATCAGCCCCAGCATTTT
CASSYRGGNQPQHF
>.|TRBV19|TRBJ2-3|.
TGTGCCAGTAGTATCCCCAGGGGTACGCAGTATTTT
CASSIPRGTQYF
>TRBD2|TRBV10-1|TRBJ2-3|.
TGCGCCAGCAGTCCCCCCAGCGGGGGAGATACGCAGTATTTT
CASSPPSGGDTQYF
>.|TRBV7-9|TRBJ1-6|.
TGTGCCAGCAGCCTTCGTACAGGGATAAGGGGTGATTCACCCCTCCACTTT
CASSLRTGIRGDSPLHF
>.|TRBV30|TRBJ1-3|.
TGTGCCTGGAGGCCGATTAGCTCTGGAAACACCATATATTTT
CAWRPISSGNTIYF
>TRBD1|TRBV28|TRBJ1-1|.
TGTGCCAGCAGTTTTTACCCACAGGGGAGGGCCACTGAAGCTTTCTTT
CASSFYPQGRATEAFF
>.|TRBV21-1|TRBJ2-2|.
TGTGCCAGCAGCAAAGCGCTTTCCGGGAGGCAAGGCACCGGGGAGCTGTTTTTT
CASSKALSGRQGTGELFF
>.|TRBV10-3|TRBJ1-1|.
TGTGCCATCAGTGAGGGGAACACTGAAGCTTTCTTT
CAISEGNTEAFF
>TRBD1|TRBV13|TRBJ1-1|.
TGTGCCAGCAGCTCGGACAGGGCCACTGAAGCTTTCTTT
CASSSDRATEAFF
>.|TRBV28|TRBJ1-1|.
TGTGCCAGCAGGCCCCCCTTGAACACTGAAGCTTTCTTT
CASRPPLNTEAFF
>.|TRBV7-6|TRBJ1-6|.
TGTGCCAGCAGCGGCCGGTGGAGGGAGCCCTGGAAAAGCTCCTATAATTCACCCCTCCACTTT
CASSGRWREPWKSSYNSPLHF
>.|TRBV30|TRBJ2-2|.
TGTGCCGGAAGGGGCGGGATGGACACCGGGGAGCTGTTTTTT
CAGRGGMDTGELFF
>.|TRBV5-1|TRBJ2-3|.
TGCGCCAGCAGCTTGCGATCTAGCAGATATTTCACAGATACGCAGTATTTT
CASSLRSSRYFTDTQYF
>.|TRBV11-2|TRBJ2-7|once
TGTGCCAGCCGACGCACAGGAGGATACGAGCAGTACTTC
CASRRTGGYEQYF
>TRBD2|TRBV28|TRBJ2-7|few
TGTGCCAGCAGGGGGACTAGCGGGAGGGCCCGCGAGCAGTACTTC
CASRGTSGRAREQYF
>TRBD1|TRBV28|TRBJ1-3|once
TGTGCCAGCAGGGCGGGCCGGGACAGGTTTTTT
CASRAGRDRFF
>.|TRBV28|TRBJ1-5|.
TGTGCCAGCAGGGGTAGTCAGCCCCAGCATTTT
CASRGSQPQHF
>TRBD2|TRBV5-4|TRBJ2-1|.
TGTGCCAGCAGCCTAGCGGGAGGGCCAGGCAATGAGCAGTTCTTC
CASSLAGGPGNEQFF
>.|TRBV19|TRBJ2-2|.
TGTGCCAGACGACCGGCAGGGGAGTTATCTAACACCGGGGAGCTGTTTTTT
CARRPAGELSNTGELFF
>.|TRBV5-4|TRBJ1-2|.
TGTGCCAGCAGCTTGGTGAAGGGTAATGGCTACACCTTC
CASSLVKGNGYTF
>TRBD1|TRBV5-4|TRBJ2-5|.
TGTGCCAGCAGCTCACGGTTGGGACAGACGGAGACCCAGTACTTC
CASSSRLGQTETQYF
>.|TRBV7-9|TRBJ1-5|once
TGTGCCAGCAGCCCGGACAGATACAATCAGCCCCAGCATTTT
CASSPDRYNQPQHF
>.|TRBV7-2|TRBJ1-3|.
TGTGCCAGCAGCGACCGGGGGGGAAGTGCCGGAAACACCATATATTTT
CASSDRGGSAGNTIYF
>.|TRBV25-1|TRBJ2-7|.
TGTGCCAGCAGTGAGCAGAGCAGCCACGAGCAGTACTTC
CASSEQSSHEQYF
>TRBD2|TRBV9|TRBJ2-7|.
TGTGCCAGCAGCGCCCGGACTAGCGGCTACGAGCAGTACTTC
CASSARTSGYEQYF
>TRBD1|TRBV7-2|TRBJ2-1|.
TGTGCCAGCACCCCCGATGGGAGGACAGGGCGGAATGAGCAGTTCTTC
CASTPDGRTGRNEQFF
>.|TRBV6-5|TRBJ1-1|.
TGTGCCAGCAGTTCTCGACAGGTGATGAACACTGAAGCTTTCTTT
CASSSRQVMNTEAFF
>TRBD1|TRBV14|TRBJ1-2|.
TGTGCCAGCAGCCTTGGGACAGCCTATGGCTACACCTTC
CASSLGTAYGYTF
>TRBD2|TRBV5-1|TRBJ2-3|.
TGCGCCAGCAGCTTCCAAAGCGGGAGGGGCACAGATACGCAGTATTTT
CASSFQSGRGTDTQYF
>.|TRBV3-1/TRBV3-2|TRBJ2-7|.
TGTGCCAGCAGCCAAGACGACCCAGTATGGGGGGAGCAGTACTTC
CASSQDDPVWGEQYF
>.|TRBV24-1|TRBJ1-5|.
TGTGCCAACAGAGACGGGACGCCGAGACGGCAGCCCCAGCATTTT
CANRDGTPRRQPQHF
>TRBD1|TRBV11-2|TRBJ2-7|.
TGTGCCAGCAGCCTCGGGGACAGGGGGCACTTC
CASSLGDRGHF
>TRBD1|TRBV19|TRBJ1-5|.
TGTGCCAGTAGTACTGGGACAGGGCGTACCTATAGCAATCAGCCCCAGCATTTT
CASSTGTGRTYSNQPQHF
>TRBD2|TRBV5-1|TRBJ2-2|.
TGCGCCAGCAGTGATGGACTAGCGGGAGGAGGGATCTCCGGGGAGCTGTTTTTT
CASSDGLAGGGISGELFF
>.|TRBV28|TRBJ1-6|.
TGTGCCAGCAGTTTACCCCAGAGATCTAATTCACCCCTCCACTTT
CASSLPQRSNSPLHF
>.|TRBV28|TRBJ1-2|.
TGTGCCAGCAGACTCCTACAGGTTAACTATGGCTACACCTTC
CASRLLQVNYGYTF
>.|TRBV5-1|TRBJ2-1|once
TGCGCCAGCAGCACCCCCGAGCAGGCTAACTACAATGAGCAGTTCTTC
CASSTPEQANYNEQFF
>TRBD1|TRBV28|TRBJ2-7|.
TGTGCCAGCAGTCCCCGGGACAGGGCCCTGGTGGAGCAGTACTTC
CASSPRDRALVEQYF
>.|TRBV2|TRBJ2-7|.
TGTGCCAGCACGGGAGAAGTAGCGGTCGAGCAGTACTTC
CASTGEVAVEQYF
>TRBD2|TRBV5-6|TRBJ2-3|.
TGTGCCAGCAGCTTGATGAGCGGGAGGGGCACAGATACGCAGTATTTT
CASSLMSGRGTDTQYF
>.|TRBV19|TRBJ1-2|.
TGTGCCAGTAAAATGGGGGCAGGAGTCTATGGCTACACCTTC
CASKMGAGVYGYTF
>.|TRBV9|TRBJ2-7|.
TGTGCCAGCAGCGTAGCAGGATTCAAATTTTACGAGCAGTACTTC
CASSVAGFKFYEQYF
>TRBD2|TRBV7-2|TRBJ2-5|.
TGTGCCAGCAGCTTAGAGGGCGGGAGGGGGACCCAGTACTTC
CASSLEGGRGTQYF